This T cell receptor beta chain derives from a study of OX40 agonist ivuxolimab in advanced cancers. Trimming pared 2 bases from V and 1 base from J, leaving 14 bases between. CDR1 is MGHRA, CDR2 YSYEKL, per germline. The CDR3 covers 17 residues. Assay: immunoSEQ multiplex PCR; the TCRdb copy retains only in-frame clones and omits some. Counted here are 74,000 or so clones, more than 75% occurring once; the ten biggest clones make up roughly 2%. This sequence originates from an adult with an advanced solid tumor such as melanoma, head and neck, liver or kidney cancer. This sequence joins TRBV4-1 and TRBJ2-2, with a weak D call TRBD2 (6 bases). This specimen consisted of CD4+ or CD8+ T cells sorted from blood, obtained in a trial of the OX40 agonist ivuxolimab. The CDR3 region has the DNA TGCGCCAGCAGCCAAAGATGGGTAGCGGTGAACACCGGGGAGCTGTTTTTT. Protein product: CASSQRWVAVNTGELFF.